This TCR beta chain stems from a study of blood T cell repertoires in COVID-19. V lost 4 bases and J lost 7, with 13 bases in between. CDR1 is MNHEY, CDR2 SMNVEV, per germline (reference sequence). The CDR3 covers 13 residues. TCRdb's copy holds only in-frame clones and misses some; the assay was immunoSEQ multiplex PCR. Of 200,000 to 250,000 clones detected, 90% appear once; the ten largest clones hold roughly 2.7%. During active infection, Seattle patients enrolled and were then monitored through disease. The sequenced sample was peripheral blood. The rearrangement links TRBV27 to TRBJ1-1, with a possible D match to TRBD1 (6 bases). This clonotype was obtained from a man between 25 and 39 years old with COVID-19, enrolled during active disease. The CDR3 sequence: CASSWVTGHEAFF. DNA of the CDR3: TGTGCCAGCAGTTGGGTGACAGGACATGAAGCTTTCTTT.